The entry below gives a single T cell receptor (beta chain) sequence along with its context. This clonotype came up many times. Its antigen is not yet known. Nothing much larger sits one base from this clone, and base qualities are not available. Library prep was done by 5' RACE. TCRdb shows the sequencer as NextSeq 500. In the TCR library protocol, a unique molecular identifier was attached to each TCR cDNA molecule so that PCR and sequencing errors could be corrected. The study's own analysis went as follows. Decombinator tools were used for TCR identification, UMI-based error correction and CDR3 extraction. Expanded TCRs were defined as those above a frequency of 2 per 1,000, corresponding to the top 1% of the tumor frequency distribution. Renyi diversity was computed with the R vegan package after each repertoire had been subsampled 100 times to 5,000 TCRs. To build CDR3 similarity networks, amino acid triplet string-kernel similarity was used, and CDR3s were connected when their pairwise similarity was above 0.82. The raw public data were reprocessed by TCRdb itself: fastp quality trimming at Q25, MiXCR clonotype calling, in-frame beta chains only. Under each unique CDR3 protein, matching rows form one entry showing the most common genes and DNA. TCRdb, not the original authors, processed these V and J calls. The sample profile shows 5,500 to 6,500 distinct CDR3 sequences; about an eighth of them were found once. More than 15% of the sample is held by the ten biggest clonotypes.

This sample's time point label indicates: sample taken at primary tumor resection. Without any cell sorting, TCR sequencing was performed on whole RNA extracted either from tumor and nontumor lung tissue or from cryopreserved PBMC samples. Donors were some 67 patients with early-stage, untreated non-small cell lung cancer from the lung TRACERx cohort. Only patients with enough RNA available from two or more tumor regions were chosen for TCR sequencing. Before being selected, tumor and adjacent nontumor lung specimens were reviewed by a lung pathologist. The data were obtained in a study of spatial heterogeneity in lung cancer (dated by TCRdb to the late 2010s). Turning to the overall study: More beta-chain than alpha-chain transcripts were consistently detected, likely reflecting higher beta-chain transcript abundance. In non-small cell lung cancer, the study quantitatively compared TCR alpha and beta repertoires across several tumor regions, matched nontumor lung, and blood. Nonsynonymous mutation counts, determined by whole-exome sequencing of tumor tissue, were related to features of the TCR repertoire. Both alpha and beta chains were TCR-sequenced in approximately 200 tumor regions, 64 matched nontumor lung samples and approximately 50 PBMC samples obtained at surgery. In the raw uncorrected reads, each unique combination of TCR and UMI appeared on average more than ten times. The paper's findings and limits, for the study overall: Confirming at a functional level the hypothesis that regional TCRs recognize regional mutations was considered to require additional single-cell paired TCR alpha and beta sequencing.

The TCR was taken from a male donor with early-stage non-small cell lung cancer. Sample: normal lung tissue next to the tumor, taken at surgery.

The DNA sequence is given as TGTGCCAGCAGCGCAATGACAGGGGGCTCCTACGAGCAGTACTTC. It specifies CASSAMTGGSYEQYF. The receptor chain draws on TRBV9 and TRBJ2-7, and TRBD1 aligns with 9 junction nucleotides. Based on the germline V gene, the CDR1 and CDR2 sequences are SGDLS and YYNGEE. Relative to germline, V is missing 3 bases and J is missing 0 bases, with 4 bases of the junction outside any gene match. The CDR3 runs 15 amino acids, cysteine and phenylalanine included. Kept here is only the CDR3 DNA, which spans 45 bases and is read in frame from base 1.